The TCR beta chain under discussion was sequenced for a study of cytomegalovirus exposure and HLA in healthy donors. Broader study findings: Altogether, about 160 TCR beta chains were recorded as cytomegalovirus-associated.

Comments on this clone: Its antigen is still unknown.

Healthy bone marrow donors made up the donors. The primer mix had 60 Vbeta and 13 Jbeta primers. Sequencing was performed with immunoSEQ multiplex PCR; in TCRdb, only in-frame clones are kept and a portion is missing. The sample lists under 200,000 clones; 80% to 85% were seen once. V lost 1 base and J 3 bases, leaving 16 bases between the germline ends. CDR3 size: 16 residues. Germline V lookup: CDR1 MDHEN, CDR2 SYDVKM. This receptor was identified in a man younger than 30 in good health and CMV-seronegative. The source material was PBMCs. The V call is TRBV28, the J call TRBJ2-7, with a weak D call TRBD1 (7 bases). The CDR3 reads CASSLFRQGGIYEQYF. CDR3 DNA sequence: TGTGCCAGCAGTTTATTTAGGCAGGGGGGAATCTACGAGCAGTACTTC.